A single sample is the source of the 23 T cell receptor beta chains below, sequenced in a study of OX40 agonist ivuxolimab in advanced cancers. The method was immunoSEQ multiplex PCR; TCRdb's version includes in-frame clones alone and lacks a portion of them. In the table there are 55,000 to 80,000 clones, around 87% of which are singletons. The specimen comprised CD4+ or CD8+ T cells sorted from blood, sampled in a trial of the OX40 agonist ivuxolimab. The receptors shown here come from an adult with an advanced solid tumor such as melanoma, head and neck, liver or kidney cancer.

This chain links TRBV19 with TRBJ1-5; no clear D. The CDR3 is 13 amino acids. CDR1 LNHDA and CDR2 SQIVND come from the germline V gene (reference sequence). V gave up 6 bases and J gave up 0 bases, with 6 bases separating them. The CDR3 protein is CASRPDSNQPQHF. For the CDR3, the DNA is TGTGCCAGTAGACCAGATAGCAATCAGCCCCAGCATTTT.

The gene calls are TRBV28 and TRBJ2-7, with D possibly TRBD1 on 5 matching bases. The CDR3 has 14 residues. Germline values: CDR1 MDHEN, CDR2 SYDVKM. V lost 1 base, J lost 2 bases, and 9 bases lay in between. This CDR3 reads CASSLLGRPYEQYF. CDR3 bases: TGTGCCAGCAGTTTATTGGGGCGACCCTACGAGCAGTACTTC.

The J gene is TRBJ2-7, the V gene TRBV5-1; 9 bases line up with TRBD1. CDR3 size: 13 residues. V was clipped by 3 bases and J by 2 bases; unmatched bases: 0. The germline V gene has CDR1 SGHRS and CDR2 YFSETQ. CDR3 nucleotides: TGCGCCAGCAGCTGGGACAGGGCCTACGAGCAGTACTTC. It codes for CASSWDRAYEQYF.

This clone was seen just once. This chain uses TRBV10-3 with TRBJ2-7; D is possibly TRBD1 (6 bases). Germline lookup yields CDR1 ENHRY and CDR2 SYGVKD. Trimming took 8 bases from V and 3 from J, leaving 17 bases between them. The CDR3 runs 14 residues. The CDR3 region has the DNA TGTGCCATCTCTGGAACGGGACAAAACTACGAGCAGTACTTC. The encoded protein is CAISGTGQNYEQYF.

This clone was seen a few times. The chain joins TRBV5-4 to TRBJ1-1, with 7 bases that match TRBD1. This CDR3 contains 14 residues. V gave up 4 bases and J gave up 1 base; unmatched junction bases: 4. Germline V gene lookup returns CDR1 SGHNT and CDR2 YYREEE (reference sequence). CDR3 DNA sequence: TGTGCCAGCAGCCGGGGACAGAAGAACACTGAAGCTTTCTTT. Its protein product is CASSRGQKNTEAFF.

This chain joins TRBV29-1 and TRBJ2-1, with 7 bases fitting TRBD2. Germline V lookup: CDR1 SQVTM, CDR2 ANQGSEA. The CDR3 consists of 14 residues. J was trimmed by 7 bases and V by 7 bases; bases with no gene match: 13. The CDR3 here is CSASPATSINEQFF. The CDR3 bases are TGCAGCGCCTCCCCCGCGACTAGCATTAATGAGCAGTTCTTC.

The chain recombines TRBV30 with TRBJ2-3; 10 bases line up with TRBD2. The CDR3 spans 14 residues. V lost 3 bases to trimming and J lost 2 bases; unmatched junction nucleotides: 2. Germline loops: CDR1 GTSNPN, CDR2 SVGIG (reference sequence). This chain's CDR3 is CAWRTSGSTDTQYF. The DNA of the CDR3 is TGTGCCTGGAGGACTAGCGGGTCCACAGATACGCAGTATTTT.

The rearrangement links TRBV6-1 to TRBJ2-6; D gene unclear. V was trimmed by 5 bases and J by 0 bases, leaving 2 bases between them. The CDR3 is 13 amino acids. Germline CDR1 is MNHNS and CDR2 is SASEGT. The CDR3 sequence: CASSTSGANVLTF. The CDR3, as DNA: TGTGCCAGCAGTACCTCTGGGGCCAACGTCCTGACTTTC.

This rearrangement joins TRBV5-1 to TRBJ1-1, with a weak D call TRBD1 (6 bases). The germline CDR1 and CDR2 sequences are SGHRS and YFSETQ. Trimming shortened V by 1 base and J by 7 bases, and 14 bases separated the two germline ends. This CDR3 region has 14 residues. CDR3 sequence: CASSLQGRVREAFF. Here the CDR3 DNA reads TGCGCCAGCAGCTTGCAGGGGCGTGTTCGTGAAGCTTTCTTT.

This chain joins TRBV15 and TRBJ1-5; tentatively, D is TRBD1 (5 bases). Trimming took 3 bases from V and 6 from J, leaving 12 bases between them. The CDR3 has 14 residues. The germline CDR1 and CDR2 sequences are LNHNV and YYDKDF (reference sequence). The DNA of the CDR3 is TGTGCCACCAGCAGTTTCGGGGGGGGTCAGCCCCAGCATTTT. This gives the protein CATSSFGGGQPQHF.

The CDR3 region has the DNA TGCGCCAGCAGTGGTGGTCAGGCTAACTATGGCTACACCTTC. It translates to CASSGGQANYGYTF. J is TRBJ1-2 and V is TRBV10-1, with D hard to call. Germline lookup yields CDR1 WNHNN and CDR2 SYGVQD (reference sequence). V was clipped by 4 bases and J by 0 bases, with 9 bases between them. The CDR3 runs to 14 residues.

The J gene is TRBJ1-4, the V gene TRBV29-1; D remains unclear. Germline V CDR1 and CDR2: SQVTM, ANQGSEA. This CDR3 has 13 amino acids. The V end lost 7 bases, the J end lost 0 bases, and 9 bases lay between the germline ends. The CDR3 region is CSASEATNEKLFF. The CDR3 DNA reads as TGCAGCGCCTCAGAGGCAACTAATGAAAAACTGTTTTTT.

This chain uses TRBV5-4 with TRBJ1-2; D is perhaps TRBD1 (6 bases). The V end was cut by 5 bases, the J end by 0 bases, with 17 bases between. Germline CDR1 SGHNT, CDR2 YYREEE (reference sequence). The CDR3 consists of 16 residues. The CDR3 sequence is CASSRGSTVANYGYTF. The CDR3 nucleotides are TGTGCCAGCAGTAGGGGGTCCACAGTAGCTAACTATGGCTACACCTTC.

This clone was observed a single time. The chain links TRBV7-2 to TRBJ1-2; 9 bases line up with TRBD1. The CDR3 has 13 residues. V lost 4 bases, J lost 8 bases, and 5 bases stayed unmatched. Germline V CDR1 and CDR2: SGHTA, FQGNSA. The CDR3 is CASSYGTGRGYTF. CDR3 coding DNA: TGTGCCAGCAGCTATGGGACAGGGAGAGGCTACACCTTC.

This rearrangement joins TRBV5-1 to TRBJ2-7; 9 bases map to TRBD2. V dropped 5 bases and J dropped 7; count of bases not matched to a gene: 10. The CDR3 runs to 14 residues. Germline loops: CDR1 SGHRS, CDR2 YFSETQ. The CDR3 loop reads CASSSGTSRVEQYF. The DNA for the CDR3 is TGCGCCAGCAGTTCCGGGACTAGCCGGGTGGAGCAGTACTTC.

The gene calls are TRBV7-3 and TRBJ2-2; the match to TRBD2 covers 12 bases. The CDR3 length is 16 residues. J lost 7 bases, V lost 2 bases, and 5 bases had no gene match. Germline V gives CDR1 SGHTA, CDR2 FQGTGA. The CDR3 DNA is TGTGCCAGCAGCTTATTTCTAGCGGGAGGGCACGGGGAGCTGTTTTTT. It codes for CASSLFLAGGHGELFF.

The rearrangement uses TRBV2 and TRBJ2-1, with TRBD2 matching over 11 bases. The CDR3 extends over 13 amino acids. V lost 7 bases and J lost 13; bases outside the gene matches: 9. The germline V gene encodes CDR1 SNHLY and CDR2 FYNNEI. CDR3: CASISQTSGTQFF. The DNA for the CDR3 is TGTGCCAGCATATCCCAGACTAGCGGGACCCAGTTCTTC.

The CDR3 DNA sequence: TGTGCCAGCAGCTCCAGAGGGGGGACCGGGGAGCTGTTTTTT. Its translation is CASSSRGGTGELFF. The chain is built from TRBV13 and TRBJ2-2; the D gene could be TRBD1 or TRBD2 (6 bases each). V lost 4 bases, J lost 5 bases, and 11 bases lay in between. CDR1 is PRHDT, CDR2 FYEKMQ, per germline (reference sequence). This CDR3 comprises 14 residues. Drawing the rest from reference TRBV13 and TRBJ2-2, the complete variable domain is AAGVIQSPRHLIKEKRETATLKCYPIPRHDTVYWYQQGPGQDPQFLISFYEKMQSDKGSIPDRFSAQQFSDYHSELNMSSLELGDSALYFCASSSRGGTGELFFGEGSRLTVL.

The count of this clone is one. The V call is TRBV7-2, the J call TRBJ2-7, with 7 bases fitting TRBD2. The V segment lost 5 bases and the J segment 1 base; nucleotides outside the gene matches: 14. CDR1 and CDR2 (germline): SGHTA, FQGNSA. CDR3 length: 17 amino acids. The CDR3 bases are TGTGCCAGCAGCCCGAGACCACTAGCGTATGGGTCCTACGAGCAGTACTTC. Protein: CASSPRPLAYGSYEQYF.

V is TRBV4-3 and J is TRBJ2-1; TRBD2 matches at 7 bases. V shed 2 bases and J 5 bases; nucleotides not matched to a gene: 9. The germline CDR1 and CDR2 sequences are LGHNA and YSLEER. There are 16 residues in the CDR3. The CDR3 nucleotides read TGCGCCAGCAGCCAACAGGCCGGACTAGGTAACAATGAGCAGTTCTTC. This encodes CASSQQAGLGNNEQFF.

CDR3 in DNA: TGTGCCAGTAGTCCGGGCCGGGGCTATGGCTACACCTTC. This encodes CASSPGRGYGYTF. The chain couples TRBV19 to TRBJ1-2; no clear D. Trimming took off 5 bases at V and 4 bases at J, with 11 bases between the two ends. The CDR3 is made up of 13 amino acids. CDR1 LNHDA and CDR2 SQIVND come from the germline V gene (reference sequence).

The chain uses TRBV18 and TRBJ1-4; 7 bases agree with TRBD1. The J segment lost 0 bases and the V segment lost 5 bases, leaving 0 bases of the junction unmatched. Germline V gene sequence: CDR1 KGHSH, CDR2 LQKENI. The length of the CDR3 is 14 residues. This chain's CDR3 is CASSGTATNEKLFF. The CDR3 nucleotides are TGTGCCAGCTCAGGGACAGCAACTAATGAAAAACTGTTTTTT.

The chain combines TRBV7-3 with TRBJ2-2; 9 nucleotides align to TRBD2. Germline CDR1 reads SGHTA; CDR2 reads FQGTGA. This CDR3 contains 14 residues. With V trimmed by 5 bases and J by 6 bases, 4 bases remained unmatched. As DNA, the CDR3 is TGTGCCAGCAGCACTAGCGGGTGGCCCGGGGAGCTGTTTTTT. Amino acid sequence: CASSTSGWPGELFF.